This T cell receptor (beta chain) was sequenced in a study of OX40 agonist ivuxolimab in advanced cancers. Across the whole study: Ivuxolimab is a fully human IgG2 antibody that activates OX40 (CD134). Treatment received earlier with anti-PD-1, anti-PD-L1 or anti-CTLA-4 agents was allowed, and under 50% had some. General study points: The specificity for antigen of the expanded peripheral T cells was not determined.

V shed 4 bases and J shed 4 bases, with 14 bases lying between them. Germline V gene lookup returns CDR1 SGDLS and CDR2 YYNGEE. The CDR3 spans 15 residues. Comment on this clone: What it binds is unknown.

Peripheral blood came from all dose cohorts at three timepoints. The data were produced by immunoSEQ multiplex PCR, yet TCRdb's version contains in-frame clones alone and is incomplete. The data hold 9,500 to 14,000 clones, with around four fifths observed a single time. The source material was CD4+ or CD8+ T cells sorted from blood, sampled in a trial of the OX40 agonist ivuxolimab. The V and J genes are TRBV9 and TRBJ1-4; D is possibly TRBD1 (6 bases). This TCR was sampled from an adult with an advanced solid tumor such as melanoma, head and neck, liver or kidney cancer. The CDR3 here is CASSSGQSDNEKLFF. As DNA, the CDR3 is TGTGCCAGCAGCTCAGGACAGTCAGATAATGAAAAACTGTTTTTT.